The source of this T cell receptor beta chain is a study of blood T cell repertoires in COVID-19. On the study more broadly: COVID-19 samples, acute and convalescent, were from the United States, Italy and Spain.

The CDR3 is 14 amino acids. CDR1 and CDR2 from the germline V gene are GTSNPN and SVGIG (reference sequence). Losses at the gene ends were 5 bases for V and 7 bases for J; bases not matched to a gene: 12. The study drew participants aged about 18 to 89 years from some 25 US areas. Libraries were prepared by immunoSEQ multiplex PCR; TCRdb keeps only in-frame clonotypes and omits some of them. The data show about 320,000 clones, 90% seen once. Material for sequencing was PBMCs or T cells enriched from blood (not recorded which). This sequence joins TRBV30 and TRBJ1-2; TRBD1 matches at 8 bases. The sequence derives from a woman aged 25 to 45 who had been exposed to COVID-19. The CDR3 here is CAWGITGGFFGYTF. DNA of the CDR3: TGTGCCTGGGGAATCACAGGGGGGTTTTTTGGCTACACCTTC.